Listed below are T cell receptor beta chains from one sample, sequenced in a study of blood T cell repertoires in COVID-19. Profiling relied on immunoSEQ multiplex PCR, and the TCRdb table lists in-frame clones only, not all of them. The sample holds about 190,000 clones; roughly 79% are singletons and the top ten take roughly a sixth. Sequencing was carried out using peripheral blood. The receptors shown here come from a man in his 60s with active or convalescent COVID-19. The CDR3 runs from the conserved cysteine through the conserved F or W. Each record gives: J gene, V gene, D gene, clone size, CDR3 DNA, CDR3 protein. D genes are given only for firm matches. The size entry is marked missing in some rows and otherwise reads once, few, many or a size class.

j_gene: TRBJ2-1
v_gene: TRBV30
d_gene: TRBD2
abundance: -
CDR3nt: TGTGCCTGGCCGTACGGTCTAGCGGGAGTGCCCTCCTACAATGAGCAGTTCTTC
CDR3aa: CAWPYGLAGVPSYNEQFF

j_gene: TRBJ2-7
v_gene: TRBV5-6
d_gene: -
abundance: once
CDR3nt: TGTGCCAGCAGCTCCCTGACAGAAGGGGGCGAGCAGTACTTC
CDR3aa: CASSSLTEGGEQYF

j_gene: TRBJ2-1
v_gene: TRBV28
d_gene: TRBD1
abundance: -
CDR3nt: TGTGCCAGCAGTTCGGTGGGACAGTCCTTTACAATGAGGCAGTTCTTC
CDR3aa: CASSSVGQSFTMRQFF

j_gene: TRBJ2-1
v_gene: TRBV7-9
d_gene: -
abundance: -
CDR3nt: TGTGCCAGCAGCTCGCAGGGGGGTGACGCCGAGCAGTTCTTC
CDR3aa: CASSSQGGDAEQFF

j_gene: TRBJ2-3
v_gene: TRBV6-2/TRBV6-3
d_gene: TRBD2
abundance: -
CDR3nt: TGTGCCAGCAGTTACAACCCTAGACTAGCTGGGGGACCAGATACGCAGTATTTT
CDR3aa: CASSYNPRLAGGPDTQYF

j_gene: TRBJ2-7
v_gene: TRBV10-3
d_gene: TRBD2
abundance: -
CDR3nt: TGTGCCACCCATTACGGGCGGGAGGTATACTACGAGCAGTACTTC
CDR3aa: CATHYGREVYYEQYF

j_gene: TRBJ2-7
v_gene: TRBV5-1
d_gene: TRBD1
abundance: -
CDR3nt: TGCGCCAGCAGAGGGGGACAGGGTAGAATTTACGAGCAGTACTTC
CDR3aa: CASRGGQGRIYEQYF

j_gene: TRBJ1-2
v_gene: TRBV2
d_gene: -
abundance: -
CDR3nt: TGTGCCACCGGGTCTTCTAACTATGGCTACACCTTC
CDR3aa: CATGSSNYGYTF

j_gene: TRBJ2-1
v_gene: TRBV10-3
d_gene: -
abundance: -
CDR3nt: TGTGCCATCAGCCGGACAGACTCCTACAATGAGCAGTTCTTC
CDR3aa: CAISRTDSYNEQFF

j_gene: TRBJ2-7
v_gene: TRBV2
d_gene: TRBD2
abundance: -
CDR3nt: TGTGCCAGCCACATATGGAAGCGGGAGGGCCTATTACAGGACGAGCAGTACTTC
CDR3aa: CASHIWKREGLLQDEQYF

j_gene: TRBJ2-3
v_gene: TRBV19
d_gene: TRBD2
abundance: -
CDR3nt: TGTGCCAGTAGTATAGGGGCTAGCGGTACAGATACGCAGTATTTT
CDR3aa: CASSIGASGTDTQYF

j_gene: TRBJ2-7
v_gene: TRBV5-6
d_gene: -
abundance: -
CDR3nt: TGTGCCAGCAGCCTGATGGCCTCCTACGAGCAGTACTTC
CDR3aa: CASSLMASYEQYF

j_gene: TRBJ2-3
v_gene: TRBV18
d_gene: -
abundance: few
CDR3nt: TGTGCCAGCTCCCCTTGGAGCAGCACAGATACGCAGTATTTT
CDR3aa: CASSPWSSTDTQYF

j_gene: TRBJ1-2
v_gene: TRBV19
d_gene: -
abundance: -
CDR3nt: TGTGCCAGTAGTATTGAGGGTCTCTATGGCTACACCTTC
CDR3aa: CASSIEGLYGYTF

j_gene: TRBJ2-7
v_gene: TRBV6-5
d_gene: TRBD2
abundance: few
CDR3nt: TGTGCCAGCATGAGAGGCGGCGGGAGGGCCGAGCAGTACTTC
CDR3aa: CASMRGGGRAEQYF

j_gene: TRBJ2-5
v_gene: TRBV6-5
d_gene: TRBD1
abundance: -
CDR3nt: TGTGCCAGCAGTCGTGGGACAGACCAAGAGACCCAGTACTTC
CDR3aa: CASSRGTDQETQYF

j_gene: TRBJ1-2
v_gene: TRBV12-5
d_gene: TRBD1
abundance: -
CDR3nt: TGTGCTAGTGGCGACAGGGAGTATGGCTACACCTTC
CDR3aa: CASGDREYGYTF

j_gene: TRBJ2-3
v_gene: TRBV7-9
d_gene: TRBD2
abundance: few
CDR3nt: TGTGCCAGCAGGCGGGGGGAGGCCGCCACAGATACGCAGTATTTT
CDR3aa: CASRRGEAATDTQYF

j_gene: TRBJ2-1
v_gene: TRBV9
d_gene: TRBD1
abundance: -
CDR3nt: TGTGCCAGCAGCGTAGCTGGGACAGGGACGTTCTACAATGAGCAGTTCTTC
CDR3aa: CASSVAGTGTFYNEQFF

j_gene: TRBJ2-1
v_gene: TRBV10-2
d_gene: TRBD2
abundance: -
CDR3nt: TGCGCCAGCAGTGAGGTTAGCGGGGCCGCTGAGCAGTTCTTC
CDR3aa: CASSEVSGAAEQFF

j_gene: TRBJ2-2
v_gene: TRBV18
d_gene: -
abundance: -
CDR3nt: TGTGCCAGCTCACCACTCGCCGGGATGTCCGGGGAGCTGTTTTTT
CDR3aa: CASSPLAGMSGELFF

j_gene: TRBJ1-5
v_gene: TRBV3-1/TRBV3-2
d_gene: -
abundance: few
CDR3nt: TGTGCCAGCAGCCAAACTTACAATCAGCCCCAGCATTTT
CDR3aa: CASSQTYNQPQHF